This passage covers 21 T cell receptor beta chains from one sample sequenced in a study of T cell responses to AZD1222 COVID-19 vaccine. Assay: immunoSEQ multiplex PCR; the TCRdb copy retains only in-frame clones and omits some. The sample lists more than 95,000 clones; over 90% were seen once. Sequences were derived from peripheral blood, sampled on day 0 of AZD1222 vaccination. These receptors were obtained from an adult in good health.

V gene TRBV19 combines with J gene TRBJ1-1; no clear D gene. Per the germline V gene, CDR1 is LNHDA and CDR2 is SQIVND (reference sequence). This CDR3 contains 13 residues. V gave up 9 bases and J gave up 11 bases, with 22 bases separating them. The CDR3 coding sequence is TGTGCCAGCTTACCTCTCGGGGAGAGGACGGCTTTCTTT. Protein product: CASLPLGERTAFF.

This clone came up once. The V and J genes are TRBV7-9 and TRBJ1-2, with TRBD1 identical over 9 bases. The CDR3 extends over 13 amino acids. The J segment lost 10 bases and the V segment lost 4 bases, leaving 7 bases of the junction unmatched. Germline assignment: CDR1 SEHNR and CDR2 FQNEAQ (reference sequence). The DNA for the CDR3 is TGTGCCAGCAGCTCGGAGACAGGGGGGACCTACACCTTC. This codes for CASSSETGGTYTF.

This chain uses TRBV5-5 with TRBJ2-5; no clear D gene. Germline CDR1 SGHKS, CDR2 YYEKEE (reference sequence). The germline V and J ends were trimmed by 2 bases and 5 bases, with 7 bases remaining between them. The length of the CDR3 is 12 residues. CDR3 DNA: TGTGCCAGCAGCTTATTGGGGGAGACCCAGTACTTC. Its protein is CASSLLGETQYF.

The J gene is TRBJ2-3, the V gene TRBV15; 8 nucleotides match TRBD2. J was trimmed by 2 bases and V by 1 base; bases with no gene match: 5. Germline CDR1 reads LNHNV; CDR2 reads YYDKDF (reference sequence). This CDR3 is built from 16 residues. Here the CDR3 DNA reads TGTGCCACCAGCAGAGGTAGCGGGGTCTTCACAGATACGCAGTATTTT. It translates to CATSRGSGVFTDTQYF.

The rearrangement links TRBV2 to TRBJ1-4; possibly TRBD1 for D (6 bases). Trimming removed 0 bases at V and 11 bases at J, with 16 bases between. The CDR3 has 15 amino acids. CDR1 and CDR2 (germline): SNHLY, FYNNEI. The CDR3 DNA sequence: TGTGCCAGCAGTGAAGCGCTCGGGGGGGCGGCTAAACTGTTTTTT. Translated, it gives CASSEALGGAAKLFF.

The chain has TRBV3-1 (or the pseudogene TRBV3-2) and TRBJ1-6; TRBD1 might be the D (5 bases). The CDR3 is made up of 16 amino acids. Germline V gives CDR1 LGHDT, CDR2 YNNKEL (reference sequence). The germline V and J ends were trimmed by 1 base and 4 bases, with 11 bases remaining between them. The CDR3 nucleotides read TGTGCCAGCAGCCAAGGGGGGACCAGGTATAATTCACCCCTCCACTTT. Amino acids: CASSQGGTRYNSPLHF.

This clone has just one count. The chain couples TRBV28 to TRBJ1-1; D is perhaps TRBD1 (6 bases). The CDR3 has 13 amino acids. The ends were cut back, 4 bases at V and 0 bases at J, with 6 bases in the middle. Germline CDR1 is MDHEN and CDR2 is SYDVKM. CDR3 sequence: CASSYRVNTEAFF. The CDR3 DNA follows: TGTGCCAGCAGTTACAGGGTGAACACTGAAGCTTTCTTT. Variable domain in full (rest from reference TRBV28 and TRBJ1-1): DVKVTQSSRYLVKRTGEKVFLECVQDMDHENMFWYRQDPGLGLRLIYFSYDVKMKEKGDIPEGYSVSREKKERFSLILESASTNQTSMYLCASSYRVNTEAFFGQGTRLTVV.

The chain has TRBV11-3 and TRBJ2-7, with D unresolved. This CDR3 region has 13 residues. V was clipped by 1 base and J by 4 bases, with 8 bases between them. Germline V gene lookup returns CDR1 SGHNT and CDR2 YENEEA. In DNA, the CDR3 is TGTGCCAGCAGCTTAGGAGTGGAATACGAGCAGTACTTC. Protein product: CASSLGVEYEQYF.

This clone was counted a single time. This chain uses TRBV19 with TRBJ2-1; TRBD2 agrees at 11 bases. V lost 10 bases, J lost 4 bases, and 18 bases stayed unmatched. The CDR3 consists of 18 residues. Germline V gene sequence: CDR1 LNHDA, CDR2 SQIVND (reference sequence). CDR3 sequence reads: CATFPGTSGRGGYNEQFF. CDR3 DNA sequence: TGTGCCACATTTCCCGGTACTAGCGGGAGAGGAGGGTACAATGAGCAGTTCTTC.

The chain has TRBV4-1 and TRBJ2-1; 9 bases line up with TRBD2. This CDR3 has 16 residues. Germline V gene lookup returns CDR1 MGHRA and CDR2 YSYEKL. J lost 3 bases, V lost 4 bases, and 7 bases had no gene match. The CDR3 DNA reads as TGCGCCAGCAGCCGGTTTTCTAGCGGGGACTACAATGAGCAGTTCTTC. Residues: CASSRFSSGDYNEQFF.

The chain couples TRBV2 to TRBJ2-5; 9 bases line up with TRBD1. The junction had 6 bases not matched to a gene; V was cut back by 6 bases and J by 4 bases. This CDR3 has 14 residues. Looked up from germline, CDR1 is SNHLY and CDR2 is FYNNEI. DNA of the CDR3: TGTGCCAGCAGGGGGGACAGGGCGGGAGAGACCCAGTACTTC. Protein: CASRGDRAGETQYF.

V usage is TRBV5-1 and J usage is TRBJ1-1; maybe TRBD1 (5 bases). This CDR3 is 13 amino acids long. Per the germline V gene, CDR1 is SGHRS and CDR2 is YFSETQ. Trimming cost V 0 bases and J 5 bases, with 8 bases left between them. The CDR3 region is CASSLGGSTEAFF. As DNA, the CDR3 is TGCGCCAGCAGCTTGGGGGGGTCTACTGAAGCTTTCTTT.

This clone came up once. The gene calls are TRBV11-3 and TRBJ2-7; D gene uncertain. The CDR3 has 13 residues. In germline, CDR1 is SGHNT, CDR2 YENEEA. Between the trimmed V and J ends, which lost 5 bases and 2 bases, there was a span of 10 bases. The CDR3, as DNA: TGTGCCAGCAGCAAAGGAGCAACCTACGAGCAGTACTTC. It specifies CASSKGATYEQYF.

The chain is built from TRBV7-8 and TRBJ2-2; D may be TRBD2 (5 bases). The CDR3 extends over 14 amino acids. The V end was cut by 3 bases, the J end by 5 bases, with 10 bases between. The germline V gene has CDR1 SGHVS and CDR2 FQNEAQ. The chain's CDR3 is CASSFSATTGELFF. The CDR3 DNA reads TGTGCCAGCAGCTTTAGCGCCACTACCGGGGAGCTGTTTTTT.

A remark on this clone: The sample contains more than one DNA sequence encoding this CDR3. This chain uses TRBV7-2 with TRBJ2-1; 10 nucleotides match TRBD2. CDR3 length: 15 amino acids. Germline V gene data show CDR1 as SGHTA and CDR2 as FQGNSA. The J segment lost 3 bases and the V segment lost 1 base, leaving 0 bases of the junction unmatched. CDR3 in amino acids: CASSLVAGGYNEQFF. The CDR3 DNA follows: TGTGCCAGCAGCTTAGTAGCGGGGGGCTACAATGAGCAGTTCTTC.

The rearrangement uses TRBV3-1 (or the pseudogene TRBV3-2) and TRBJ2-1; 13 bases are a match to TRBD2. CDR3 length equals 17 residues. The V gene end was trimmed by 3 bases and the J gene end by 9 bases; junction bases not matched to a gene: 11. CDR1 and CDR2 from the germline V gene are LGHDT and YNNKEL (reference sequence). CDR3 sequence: CASSQYRTSGRDVEQFF. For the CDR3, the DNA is TGTGCCAGCAGCCAGTACCGGACTAGCGGGAGAGACGTTGAGCAGTTCTTC.

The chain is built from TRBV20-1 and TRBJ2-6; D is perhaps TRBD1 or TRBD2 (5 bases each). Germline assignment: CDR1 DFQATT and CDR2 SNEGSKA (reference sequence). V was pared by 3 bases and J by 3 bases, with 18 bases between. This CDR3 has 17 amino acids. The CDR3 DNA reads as TGCAGTGCTAGTTCACATCAGAGGGGTGGTGGGGCCAACGTCCTGACTTTC. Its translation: CSASSHQRGGGANVLTF.

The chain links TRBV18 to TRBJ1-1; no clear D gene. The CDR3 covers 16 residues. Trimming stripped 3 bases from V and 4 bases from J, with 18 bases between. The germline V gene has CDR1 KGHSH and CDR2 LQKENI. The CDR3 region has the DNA TGTGCCAGCTCACCGAATGGAGGAGGGATCGCCACTGAAGCTTTCTTT. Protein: CASSPNGGGIATEAFF.

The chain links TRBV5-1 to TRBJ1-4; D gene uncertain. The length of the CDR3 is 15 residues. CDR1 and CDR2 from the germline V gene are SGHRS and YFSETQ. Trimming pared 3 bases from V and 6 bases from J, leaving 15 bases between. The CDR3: CASSSDRNGDEKLFF. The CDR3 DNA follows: TGCGCCAGCAGCTCAGACCGCAACGGGGATGAAAAACTGTTTTTT.

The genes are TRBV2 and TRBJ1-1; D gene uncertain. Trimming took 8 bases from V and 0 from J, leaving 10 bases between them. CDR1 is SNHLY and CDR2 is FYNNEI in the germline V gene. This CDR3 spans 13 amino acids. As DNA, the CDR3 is TGTGCCAGCGGGATTTTGATGAACACTGAAGCTTTCTTT. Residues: CASGILMNTEAFF.

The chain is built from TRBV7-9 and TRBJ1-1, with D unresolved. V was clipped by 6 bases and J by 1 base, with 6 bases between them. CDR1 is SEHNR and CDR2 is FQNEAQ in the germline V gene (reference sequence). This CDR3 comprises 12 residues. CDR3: CASSEENTEAFF. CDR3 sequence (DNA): TGTGCCAGCAGTGAGGAGAACACTGAAGCTTTCTTT.